The 26 T cell receptor beta chains given below trace back to one sample, sequenced in a study of blood T cell repertoires in COVID-19. This table comes from immunoSEQ multiplex PCR, and its TCRdb copy is limited to in-frame clones, with some not included. The table includes roughly 87,000 clones, about 87% detected once. The material sequenced was peripheral blood. The source is a man aged 35 to 55 with acute or convalescent COVID-19.

The V gene is TRBV12-2, the J gene TRBJ1-5. TRBV12-2 is a pseudogene locus. The CDR3 spans 15 residues. The CDR3 region has the DNA TGTGCAAGTCGCTTAGTAGGCGGGGCTGGTCAGCCCCAGCATTTT. Translated: CASRLVGGAGQPQHF.

The chain has TRBV5-5 and TRBJ1-2; 7 bases are a match to TRBD1. The CDR3 loop spans 14 amino acids. V shed 0 bases, J shed 2 bases, and the junction held 1 base outside the gene matches. The germline V gene has CDR1 SGHKS and CDR2 YYEKEE (reference sequence). This CDR3 is CASSLDRGNYGYTF. The CDR3 nucleotides are TGTGCCAGCAGCTTGGACAGGGGAAACTATGGCTACACCTTC.

This rearrangement joins TRBV10-3 to TRBJ1-2; 9 bases align to TRBD1. CDR1 and CDR2 (germline): ENHRY, SYGVKD. The CDR3 extends over 17 amino acids. J lost 1 base, V lost 6 bases, and 12 bases had no gene match. The CDR3 reads CAISATGQGLDNYGYTF. The DNA for the CDR3 is TGTGCCATCAGCGCCACGGGACAGGGATTGGATAACTATGGCTACACCTTC.

The CDR3 region has the DNA TGTGCCAGCAGTGGTAACAGGGGTAATTCACCCCTCCACTTT. It is translated as CASSGNRGNSPLHF. The chain has TRBV2 and TRBJ1-6; 7 bases agree with TRBD1. V was pared by 4 bases and J by 6 bases, with 3 bases of the junction left unmatched. Looked up from germline, CDR1 is SNHLY and CDR2 is FYNNEI. The CDR3 spans 14 residues.

The chain combines TRBV16 with TRBJ1-2, with D maybe TRBD1 (5 bases). The CDR3 length is 16 residues. Trimming shortened V by 0 bases and J by 2 bases, and 13 bases separated the two germline ends. Germline loops: CDR1 KGHSY, CDR2 FQNENV. The CDR3 nucleotides are TGTGCCAGCAGCCAATCTGGGGCAGTCTTCAACTATGGCTACACCTTC. This sequence encodes CASSQSGAVFNYGYTF. The whole variable domain, filled in from reference TRBV16 and TRBJ1-2, reads GEEVAQTPKHLVRGEGQKAKLYCAPIKGHSYVFWYQQVLKNEFKFLISFQNENVFDETGMPKERFSAKCLPNSPCSLEIQATKLEDSAVYFCASSQSGAVFNYGYTFGSGTRLTVV.

This chain connects TRBV24-1 to TRBJ2-1; D remains ambiguous. Trimming stripped 1 base from V and 8 bases from J, with 5 bases between. This CDR3 comprises 12 residues. Germline V CDR1 and CDR2: KGHDR, SFDVKD. The CDR3 reads CATSDFADEQFF. The CDR3, as DNA: TGTGCCACCAGTGATTTTGCGGATGAGCAGTTCTTC.

This clone was detected only a few times. This sequence joins TRBV9 and TRBJ2-4, with 7 bases that match TRBD2. The CDR3 has 17 amino acids. The V segment lost 0 bases and the J segment 3 bases; nucleotides outside the gene matches: 9. Germline CDR1 SGDLS, CDR2 YYNGEE. The chain's CDR3 is CASSVDLGEGVKNIQYF. CDR3 in DNA: TGTGCCAGCAGCGTAGATCTGGGGGAGGGCGTCAAAAACATTCAGTACTTC.

The rearrangement joins TRBV29-1 to TRBJ2-2, with D tentatively TRBD1 (6 bases). V lost 5 bases, J lost 5 bases, and 6 bases lay in between. Per the germline V gene, CDR1 is SQVTM and CDR2 is ANQGSEA. This CDR3 has 11 residues. The CDR3 sequence: CSVQGTGELFF. CDR3 bases: TGCAGCGTTCAGGGGACCGGGGAGCTGTTTTTT.

The chain joins TRBV6-2 or TRBV6-3 to TRBJ1-5; 7 bases are shared with TRBD1. Germline V gives CDR1 MNHEY, CDR2 SVGEGT. The trim removed 4 bases at V and 7 bases at J, leaving 10 bases unmatched. The CDR3 is 15 amino acids. This chain's CDR3 is CASSSHRGKGQPQHF. The DNA of the CDR3 is TGTGCCAGCAGTTCCCACAGGGGCAAGGGACAGCCCCAGCATTTT.

This sequence joins TRBV29-1 and TRBJ2-1; 11 bases are a match to TRBD2. The CDR3 totals 13 residues. V shed 5 bases and J 10 bases; nucleotides not matched to a gene: 7. Looked up from germline, CDR1 is SQVTM and CDR2 is ANQGSEA. CDR3 sequence: CSVLTSGKDEQFF. DNA of the CDR3: TGCAGCGTTCTGACTAGCGGGAAAGACGAGCAGTTCTTC.

V usage is TRBV3-1 (or the pseudogene TRBV3-2) and J usage is TRBJ1-2; no clear D. Germline V lookup: CDR1 LGHDT, CDR2 YNNKEL (reference sequence). Trimming cost V 1 base and J 4 bases, with 10 bases left between them. This CDR3 has 14 residues. The CDR3 loop is CASSQAGSGYGYTF. The CDR3 DNA reads TGTGCCAGCAGCCAAGCGGGGTCGGGCTATGGCTACACCTTC.

The chain joins TRBV3-1 (or the pseudogene TRBV3-2) to TRBJ2-5, with D possibly matching TRBD2 (6 bases). CDR1 is LGHDT, CDR2 YNNKEL, per germline (reference sequence). The V end was cut by 1 base, the J end by 6 bases, with 15 bases between. The CDR3 contains 15 residues. CDR3 residues: CASSQVVGGRQTQYF. The CDR3 DNA reads TGTGCCAGCAGCCAAGTGGTGGGGGGTCGGCAGACCCAGTACTTC.

The chain has TRBV27 and TRBJ1-6; D unresolved. The CDR3 length is 12 residues. V lost 6 bases to trimming and J lost 10 bases, with 10 bases between them. The germline CDR1 and CDR2 sequences are MNHEY and SMNVEV (reference sequence). Here the CDR3 DNA reads TGTGCCAGCAGCCCCCCGGGGTCACCCCTCCACTTT. This gives the protein CASSPPGSPLHF.

The chain carries TRBV9 and TRBJ1-1; 7 bases line up with TRBD1. Trimming cost V 0 bases and J 2 bases; bases outside gene matches: 7. Germline V gene sequence: CDR1 SGDLS, CDR2 YYNGEE. The CDR3 consists of 16 residues. CDR3 residues: CASSVVGDSSNTEAFF. In nucleotides, the CDR3 is TGTGCCAGCAGCGTAGTGGGGGACAGCTCTAACACTGAAGCTTTCTTT.

The rearrangement links TRBV6-6 to TRBJ1-2; tentatively, D is TRBD1 (5 bases). V dropped 0 bases and J dropped 2 bases, with 7 bases sitting between them. The V gene's germline CDR1 is MNHNY and CDR2 SVGAGI (reference sequence). The CDR3 totals 14 residues. CDR3 in amino acids: CASSYSKGNYGYTF. The CDR3, as DNA: TGTGCCAGCAGTTACTCGAAGGGGAACTATGGCTACACCTTC.

Details on this clone: This sample also contains other DNA sequences that code for the same CDR3. This chain links TRBV3-1 (or the pseudogene TRBV3-2) with TRBJ2-5, with TRBD2 matching over 7 bases. The trim removed 3 bases at V and 5 bases at J, leaving 0 bases unmatched. The CDR3 has 12 amino acids. Germline V lookup: CDR1 LGHDT, CDR2 YNNKEL (reference sequence). CDR3 nucleotide sequence: TGTGCCAGCAGCCAGGGAGGGGAGACCCAGTACTTC. Its protein product is CASSQGGETQYF.

The gene calls are TRBV19 and TRBJ2-1; 10 bases align to TRBD2. V gave up 10 bases and J gave up 0 bases; unmatched junction bases: 24. The CDR3 consists of 21 residues. The V gene's germline CDR1 is LNHDA and CDR2 SQIVND (reference sequence). The DNA for the CDR3 is TGTGCCACCGTAGTCCGAACCTCTAGGACTAGCGGTCCAAGCTCCTACAATGAGCAGTTCTTC. This translates into CATVVRTSRTSGPSSYNEQFF.

The CDR3 DNA reads TGTGCCAGCAGCTTCCCGACAGGGTCTTCCCCTGAAGCTTTCTTT. Translating it yields CASSFPTGSSPEAFF. V and J are TRBV7-8 and TRBJ1-1, with 7 bases lining up with TRBD1. This CDR3 region has 15 residues. The V gene's germline CDR1 is SGHVS and CDR2 FQNEAQ. V was pared by 3 bases and J by 6 bases, with 10 bases of the junction left unmatched.

The rearrangement uses TRBV5-1 and TRBJ2-3, with D possibly being TRBD2 (5 bases). The germline V and J ends were trimmed by 9 bases and 2 bases, with 10 bases remaining between them. There are 12 residues in the CDR3. The V gene's germline CDR1 is SGHRS and CDR2 YFSETQ. The CDR3 spells CATGLDTDTQYF. Written as DNA, the CDR3 is TGCGCCACCGGACTCGACACAGATACGCAGTATTTT.

This chain uses TRBV9 with TRBJ2-5, with unresolved D. The CDR3 loop spans 15 amino acids. Germline CDR1 and CDR2: SGDLS and YYNGEE. The germline V and J ends were trimmed by 0 bases and 7 bases, with 16 bases remaining between them. CDR3 region: CASSVGSLEVGTQYF. Here the CDR3 DNA reads TGTGCCAGCAGCGTAGGCTCCCTAGAAGTAGGGACCCAGTACTTC.

The sample holds a few counts of this clone. V usage is TRBV4-1 and J usage is TRBJ2-7; TRBD1 aligns across 9 bases. V dropped 1 base and J dropped 6; count of bases not matched to a gene: 10. CDR3 length: 16 amino acids. Germline V gene sequence: CDR1 MGHRA, CDR2 YSYEKL. CDR3 loop: CASSQVEGDREFEQYF. The CDR3 DNA sequence: TGCGCCAGCAGCCAAGTAGAGGGGGACAGGGAATTCGAGCAGTACTTC.

V usage is TRBV6-6 and J usage is TRBJ2-3; maybe TRBD2 (6 bases). The length of the CDR3 is 16 residues. Germline V gene data show CDR1 as MNHNY and CDR2 as SVGAGI (reference sequence). Trimming took 4 bases from V and 0 from J, leaving 14 bases between them. The DNA for the CDR3 is TGTGCCAGCAGTTTTGGGCTAGCGAAGAGCACAGATACGCAGTATTTT. Residues: CASSFGLAKSTDTQYF.

The gene calls are TRBV7-9 and TRBJ1-1; a weak D match, TRBD1 (5 bases). V lost 7 bases and J lost 11, with 35 bases in between. Germline V lookup: CDR1 SEHNR, CDR2 FQNEAQ (reference sequence). The CDR3 extends over 18 amino acids. The DNA for the CDR3 is TGTGCCAGCACCAAGTTAGCTTATAGTTTAGTAGGGTCCAAGGGGGCTTTCTTT. This gives the protein CASTKLAYSLVGSKGAFF.

The chain couples TRBV19 to TRBJ1-5; D may be TRBD1 (5 bases). CDR3 length: 13 residues. V lost 2 bases and J 10 bases, leaving 12 bases between the germline ends. From germline, CDR1 is LNHDA and CDR2 SQIVND (reference sequence). The CDR3 nucleotides read TGTGCCAGTAGTATAACAGGAATCAATCCCCAGCATTTT. This translates into CASSITGINPQHF.

This chain uses TRBV6-2 or TRBV6-3 with TRBJ2-1; 8 bases align to TRBD1. CDR3 size: 17 residues. The V gene end was trimmed by 1 base and the J gene end by 4 bases; junction bases not matched to a gene: 9. Germline V CDR1 and CDR2: MNHEY, SVGEGT. The CDR3 DNA reads as TGTGCCAGCAGTTACTTACCGACAGGGGCCCCATACAATGAGCAGTTCTTC. Translation gives CASSYLPTGAPYNEQFF.

V usage is TRBV6-6 and J usage is TRBJ1-1; 8 nucleotides match TRBD1. Germline V CDR1 and CDR2: MNHNY, SVGAGI (reference sequence). V lost 1 base to trimming and J lost 5 bases; unmatched junction nucleotides: 9. The CDR3 extends over 16 amino acids. CDR3 in amino acids: CASSYFIRTGNTEAFF. The CDR3 region has the DNA TGTGCCAGCAGTTACTTTATCCGGACAGGGAATACTGAAGCTTTCTTT.